These 32 T cell receptor beta chains share one sample of origin, sequenced in a study of OX40 agonist ivuxolimab in advanced cancers. Only in-frame clones appear in the TCRdb table, and some are missing; sequencing was by immunoSEQ multiplex PCR. The sample lists about 67,000 clones; approximately 81% were seen once. The input for sequencing was CD4+ or CD8+ T cells sorted from blood, taken in a trial of the OX40 agonist ivuxolimab. Source of these receptors: an adult with an advanced solid tumor such as melanoma, head and neck, liver or kidney cancer.

The sample holds one count of this clone. The chain carries TRBV7-2 and TRBJ1-2, with 11 bases lining up with TRBD1. The V gene end was trimmed by 5 bases and the J gene end by 4 bases; junction bases not matched to a gene: 3. Germline V gene lookup returns CDR1 SGHTA and CDR2 FQGNSA. CDR3 length equals 14 residues. CDR3 nucleotide sequence: TGTGCCAGCAGCCGGGACAGGGGGACCTATGGCTACACCTTC. Its protein product is CASSRDRGTYGYTF.

V gene TRBV28 combines with J gene TRBJ1-2; D gene unclear. The germline V gene encodes CDR1 MDHEN and CDR2 SYDVKM. This CDR3 has 13 residues. The germline V and J ends were trimmed by 5 bases and 2 bases, with 9 bases remaining between them. This CDR3 reads CASSPALNYGYTF. CDR3 bases: TGTGCCAGCAGTCCGGCGTTAAACTATGGCTACACCTTC.

The chain links TRBV28 to TRBJ1-2, with 9 positions matching TRBD1. Germline V gene sequence: CDR1 MDHEN, CDR2 SYDVKM. CDR3 length: 13 residues. With 4 bases clipped from V and 6 bases from J, the junction kept 3 bases outside the gene matches. CDR3 bases: TGTGCCAGCAGTTGGGACAGGGTCGATGGCTACACCTTC. Its translation is CASSWDRVDGYTF.

The rearrangement uses TRBV5-4 and TRBJ2-2, with D perhaps TRBD2 (5 bases). Trimming took off 1 base at V and 7 bases at J, with 11 bases between the two ends. Per germline, CDR1 SGHNT and CDR2 YYREEE (reference sequence). This CDR3 has 14 amino acids. This CDR3 is CASSLPDGVGELFF. CDR3 sequence (DNA): TGTGCCAGCAGCTTGCCGGACGGGGTCGGGGAGCTGTTTTTT.

This CDR3 reads CASSRDRGPYEQYF. CDR3 DNA: TGCGCCAGCAGCCGGGACAGGGGACCCTACGAGCAGTACTTC. The chain couples TRBV4-1 to TRBJ2-7, with 10 bases lining up with TRBD1. Germline V gene lookup returns CDR1 MGHRA and CDR2 YSYEKL. This CDR3 contains 14 residues. Trimming took 4 bases from V and 2 from J; bases not matched to a gene: 2.

The chain carries TRBV10-1 and TRBJ1-1; the D is unclear. V was clipped by 3 bases and J by 2 bases, with 7 bases between them. Germline V gives CDR1 WNHNN, CDR2 SYGVQD (reference sequence). There are 13 residues in the CDR3. CDR3 bases: TGCGCCAGCAGTGAAACAGCTAACACTGAAGCTTTCTTT. Amino acids: CASSETANTEAFF.

V gene TRBV28 combines with J gene TRBJ1-2; D perhaps matches TRBD1 (5 bases). This CDR3 has 13 amino acids. Germline CDR1 reads MDHEN; CDR2 reads SYDVKM. Trimming stripped 10 bases from V and 2 bases from J, with 14 bases between. The CDR3 nucleotides are TGTGCCATCGGGGTTTCAGGGAACTATGGCTACACCTTC. Translated: CAIGVSGNYGYTF.

The chain links TRBV25-1 to TRBJ1-1; TRBD1 might be the D (5 bases). The CDR3 is made up of 13 amino acids. In germline, CDR1 is MGHDK, CDR2 SYGVNS. Trimming removed 10 bases at V and 5 bases at J, with 17 bases between. CDR3 amino acids: CATSGFLLTEAFF. The CDR3 region has the DNA TGTGCCACCTCAGGGTTCTTGTTAACTGAAGCTTTCTTT.

This clone appeared once. The CDR3 DNA follows: TGTGCCAGCAGCCCGTTGGGATCCTACGAGCAGTACTTC. Translated, it gives CASSPLGSYEQYF. V is TRBV7-7 and J is TRBJ2-7, with D hard to call. CDR1 is SSHAT, CDR2 FNYEAQ, per germline (reference sequence). V lost 5 bases and J 1 base, leaving 9 bases between the germline ends. The CDR3 covers 13 residues.

The gene calls are TRBV4-2 and TRBJ2-4; 15 bases align to TRBD2. J lost 0 bases, V lost 4 bases, and 10 bases had no gene match. The CDR3 covers 20 residues. Per the germline V gene, CDR1 is LGHNA and CDR2 is YNFKEQ. Written as DNA, the CDR3 is TGTGCCAGCAGCCCCTCGTCGGGACTAGCGGGGGGTTTAGCCAAAAACATTCAGTACTTC. Translation: CASSPSSGLAGGLAKNIQYF.

The chain recombines TRBV6-1 with TRBJ1-1; D uncertain. Trimming removed 0 bases at V and 9 bases at J, with 11 bases between. The CDR3 totals 13 residues. Germline V gene sequence: CDR1 MNHNS, CDR2 SASEGT. CDR3 nucleotides: TGTGCCAGCAGTGAAGCTCTAGCAGGAAAAGCTTTCTTT. This gives the protein CASSEALAGKAFF.

The chain uses TRBV7-2 and TRBJ2-5; D is uncertain. CDR3 length equals 14 residues. Germline V lookup: CDR1 SGHTA, CDR2 FQGNSA. Trimming took off 5 bases at V and 4 bases at J, with 14 bases between the two ends. The CDR3 is CASSPLWAGETQYF. The CDR3 nucleotides read TGTGCCAGCAGCCCCCTATGGGCCGGAGAGACCCAGTACTTC.

The table lists this clone with a few counts. This sequence joins TRBV7-9 and TRBJ1-1; perhaps TRBD1 as D (5 bases). CDR1 SEHNR and CDR2 FQNEAQ come from the germline V gene (reference sequence). Trimming cost V 4 bases and J 1 base, with 10 bases left between them. This CDR3 region has 14 residues. Here the CDR3 reads CASSSGTANTEAFF. The CDR3 nucleotides are TGTGCCAGCAGCTCAGGGACGGCGAACACTGAAGCTTTCTTT.

The chain has TRBV18 and TRBJ1-1, with TRBD1 matching 9 bases. Germline CDR1 and CDR2: KGHSH and LQKENI. With 5 bases clipped from V and 11 bases from J, the junction kept 9 bases outside the gene matches. The CDR3 contains 13 residues. Here the CDR3 reads CASSSGQGSTAFF. The DNA for the CDR3 is TGTGCCAGCTCATCCGGACAGGGGAGTACGGCTTTCTTT.

The rearrangement uses TRBV10-2 and TRBJ2-7; D not certain. The V gene's germline CDR1 is WSHSY and CDR2 SAAADI. Trimming took 5 bases from V and 0 from J, leaving 5 bases between them. The CDR3 has 12 residues. DNA for the CDR3: TGCGCCAGCAGTTCCGGCTCCTACGAGCAGTACTTC. It specifies CASSSGSYEQYF.

This clone occurred a few times. The rearrangement uses TRBV18 and TRBJ2-7; 10 nucleotides agree with TRBD1. J gave up 2 bases and V 2 bases, and 3 bases lay outside the gene matches. The CDR3 runs to 15 residues. The germline V gene encodes CDR1 KGHSH and CDR2 LQKENI. CDR3 sequence reads: CASSPVGQGTYEQYF. DNA for the CDR3: TGTGCCAGCTCACCAGTGGGACAGGGGACCTACGAGCAGTACTTC.

J is TRBJ2-4 and V is TRBV2; no firm D call. V lost 2 bases, J lost 0 bases, and 5 bases lay in between. The CDR3 loop spans 14 amino acids. Looked up from germline, CDR1 is SNHLY and CDR2 is FYNNEI. The CDR3: CASSETGAKNIQYF. CDR3 DNA: TGTGCCAGCAGTGAAACGGGAGCCAAAAACATTCAGTACTTC.

V and J are TRBV4-1 and TRBJ1-5, with a tentative D call TRBD1 (6 bases). The length of the CDR3 is 14 residues. Looked up from germline, CDR1 is MGHRA and CDR2 is YSYEKL. V lost 0 bases, J lost 7 bases, and 10 bases lay in between. The CDR3 sequence: CASSQDGTSQPQHF. CDR3 sequence (DNA): TGCGCCAGCAGCCAAGATGGGACATCACAGCCCCAGCATTTT.

V gene TRBV27 combines with J gene TRBJ1-2; no definite D call. The germline V and J ends were trimmed by 4 bases and 5 bases, with 14 bases remaining between them. CDR1 MNHEY and CDR2 SMNVEV come from the germline V gene (reference sequence). This CDR3 region has 14 residues. The CDR3 spells CASSSIGGSYGYTF. CDR3 DNA: TGTGCCAGCAGTTCTATCGGAGGGTCGTATGGCTACACCTTC.

A few counts support this clone. The chain links TRBV7-8 to TRBJ1-1; weak D call: TRBD1 (6 bases). Germline V gene data show CDR1 as SGHVS and CDR2 as FQNEAQ. The V end lost 3 bases, the J end lost 3 bases, and 14 bases lay between the germline ends. The CDR3 is 15 residues long. CDR3 region: CASSFRQGSDTEAFF. CDR3 coding DNA: TGTGCCAGCAGCTTTCGCCAGGGGAGTGACACTGAAGCTTTCTTT.

This clone has only one observation. The chain has TRBV7-2 and TRBJ2-1; 8 bases fit TRBD2. CDR3 length equals 18 residues. Per germline, CDR1 SGHTA and CDR2 FQGNSA. With 3 bases clipped from V and 0 bases from J, the junction kept 10 bases outside the gene matches. CDR3 in amino acids: CASSFARLAGSSYNEQFF. CDR3 nucleotides: TGTGCCAGCAGCTTTGCCCGGCTAGCGGGTAGCTCCTACAATGAGCAGTTCTTC.

The V call is TRBV7-9, the J call TRBJ2-3, with D unclear. The CDR3 spans 13 residues. Germline CDR1 SEHNR, CDR2 FQNEAQ (reference sequence). V lost 5 bases and J 6 bases, leaving 12 bases between the germline ends. CDR3 coding DNA: TGTGCCAGCAGCCCTCAGCCCTCCGATACGCAGTATTTT. Encoded protein: CASSPQPSDTQYF. Drawing the rest from reference TRBV7-9 and TRBJ2-3, the complete variable domain is DTGVSQNPRHKITKRGQNVTFRCDPISEHNRLYWYRQTLGQGPEFLTYFQNEAQLEKSRLLSDRFSAERPKGSFSTLEIQRTEQGDSAMYLCASSPQPSDTQYFGPGTRLTVL.

This rearrangement joins TRBV28 to TRBJ1-4; TRBD1 is a possible D gene (6 bases). This CDR3 has 12 amino acids. Per the germline V gene, CDR1 is MDHEN and CDR2 is SYDVKM. Between the trimmed V and J ends, which lost 5 bases and 8 bases, there was a span of 9 bases. The CDR3 here is CASSADREKLFF. CDR3 DNA sequence: TGTGCCAGCAGTGCTGACAGGGAAAAACTGTTTTTT.

The chain links TRBV5-1 to TRBJ2-2, with 8 positions matching TRBD2. CDR3 size: 15 residues. Germline CDR1 and CDR2: SGHRS and YFSETQ. The ends lost 0 bases at V and 6 bases at J; junction bases unmatched: 4. CDR3 region: CASSLASGGPGELFF. DNA of the CDR3: TGCGCCAGCAGCTTGGCCAGCGGGGGACCCGGGGAGCTGTTTTTT.

V is TRBV28 and J is TRBJ1-5, with TRBD1 identical over 10 bases. Unmatched junction bases numbered 6, after V lost 4 bases and J lost 9 bases. This CDR3 region has 14 residues. Germline lookup yields CDR1 MDHEN and CDR2 SYDVKM. CDR3 coding DNA: TGTGCCAGCAGTTCGGACAGGGGGTACTCGCCCCAGCATTTT. Protein product: CASSSDRGYSPQHF.

The genes are TRBV5-1 and TRBJ2-5, with 11 bases aligning to TRBD2. The CDR3 spans 18 residues. Unmatched junction bases numbered 12, after V lost 2 bases and J lost 3 bases. Germline CDR1 and CDR2: SGHRS and YFSETQ. The CDR3 is CASSLYEGLAGGEETQYF. The CDR3 DNA reads TGCGCCAGCAGCTTATACGAAGGACTAGCGGGTGGTGAAGAGACCCAGTACTTC.

In this sample, this clone turned up a few times. This chain connects TRBV28 to TRBJ1-5; D is possibly TRBD1 (6 bases). Trimming left V 5 bases short and J 4 bases short, with 9 bases between. The CDR3 runs to 13 residues. The germline V gene has CDR1 MDHEN and CDR2 SYDVKM. This CDR3 is CASSETGNQPQHF. CDR3 coding DNA: TGTGCCAGCAGTGAGACAGGTAATCAGCCCCAGCATTTT. Full variable domain (outside the CDR3, taken from reference TRBV28 and TRBJ1-5): DVKVTQSSRYLVKRTGEKVFLECVQDMDHENMFWYRQDPGLGLRLIYFSYDVKMKEKGDIPEGYSVSREKKERFSLILESASTNQTSMYLCASSETGNQPQHFGDGTRLSIL.

V is TRBV7-3 and J is TRBJ1-3; no clear D gene. V lost 3 bases, J lost 1 base, and 4 bases lay in between. CDR3 length equals 13 residues. CDR1 SGHTA and CDR2 FQGTGA come from the germline V gene. The CDR3 here is CASSLGSGNTIYF. In nucleotides, the CDR3 is TGTGCCAGCAGCTTGGGTTCTGGAAACACCATATATTTT.

The CDR3 sequence is CASSPVGPDTQYF. CDR3 nucleotide sequence: TGTGCCAGCAGCCCGGTGGGGCCAGATACGCAGTATTTT. The chain couples TRBV7-3 to TRBJ2-3, with D maybe TRBD1 (5 bases). Germline-derived CDR1 and CDR2 are SGHTA and FQGTGA. The CDR3 consists of 13 residues. Trimming pared 5 bases from V and 4 bases from J, leaving 10 bases between.

The chain recombines TRBV25-1 with TRBJ1-2; D call uncertain. Germline-derived CDR1 and CDR2 are MGHDK and SYGVNS. The CDR3 runs to 13 residues. V dropped 6 bases and J dropped 8 bases, with 16 bases sitting between them. The CDR3 protein is CASRAGPPSGYTF. The CDR3 DNA is TGTGCCAGCAGGGCGGGCCCACCGAGCGGCTACACCTTC.

V and J are TRBV19 and TRBJ1-5; D gene uncertain. Looked up from germline, CDR1 is LNHDA and CDR2 is SQIVND (reference sequence). The CDR3 covers 14 residues. Deletions cut 3 bases from V and 6 bases from J, with 12 bases between. The CDR3 DNA sequence: TGTGCCAGTAGTATCGGAAGGGTTCCTCAGCCCCAGCATTTT. The encoded protein is CASSIGRVPQPQHF. The whole variable domain, filled in from reference TRBV19 and TRBJ1-5, reads DGGITQSPKYLFRKEGQNVTLSCEQNLNHDAMYWYRQDPGQGLRLIYYSQIVNDFQKGDIAEGYSVSREKKESFPLTVTSAQKNPTAFYLCASSIGRVPQPQHFGDGTRLSIL.

The V gene is TRBV5-6, the J gene TRBJ1-2; possibly TRBD1 for D (6 bases). Germline CDR1 SGHDT, CDR2 YYEEEE. V was trimmed by 4 bases and J by 4 bases, leaving 11 bases between them. This CDR3 is 13 amino acids long. The CDR3 region is CASSPGVFYGYTF. CDR3 DNA sequence: TGTGCCAGCAGCCCAGGGGTCTTCTATGGCTACACCTTC. The complete variable domain, with remaining parts taken from reference TRBV5-6 and TRBJ1-2, reads DAGVTQSPTHLIKTRGQQVTLRCSPKSGHDTVSWYQQALGQGPQFIFQYYEEEERQRGNFPDRFSGHQFPNYSSELNVNALLLGDSALYLCASSPGVFYGYTFGSGTRLTVV.